These 30 T cell receptor beta chains came from one sample sequenced in a study of response to subunit inactivated influenza vaccine. Each CDR3 protein gets one entry after TCRdb re-called the RT-PCR reads with MiXCR. The table includes 550,000 to 650,000 distinct CDR3 sequences, 10% to 15% detected once. The material was PBMCs from blood, obtained on the day of vaccination. The receptor set was obtained from a man in his forties or fifties who received an inactivated influenza vaccine.

The chain is built from TRBV3-1 and TRBJ2-4, with 7 nucleotides matching TRBD2. The CDR3 consists of 17 residues. V was clipped by 4 bases and J by 1 base; unmatched bases: 10. Germline V CDR1 and CDR2: LGHDT, YNNKEL (reference sequence). The CDR3 DNA reads as TGTGCCAGCAGCCCTCGCGGACTCGGGGGGGCCAAAAACATTCAGTACTTC. It codes for CASSPRGLGGAKNIQYF. Full variable domain (rest looked up from reference TRBV3-1 and TRBJ2-4): DTAVSQTPKYLVTQMGNDKSIKCEQNLGHDTMYWYKQDSKKFLKIMFSYNNKELIINETVPNRFSPKSPDKAHLNLHINSLELGDSAVYFCASSPRGLGGAKNIQYFGAGTRLSVL.

The CDR3 sequence is CASSVDGGDMNTEAFF. CDR3 DNA: TGTGCCAGCAGCGTAGATGGGGGGGACATGAACACTGAAGCTTTCTTT. This rearrangement joins TRBV9 to TRBJ1-1; D may be TRBD1 (6 bases). V was pared by 0 bases and J by 0 bases, with 12 bases between. The CDR3 has 16 amino acids. Germline V gives CDR1 SGDLS, CDR2 YYNGEE.

This chain joins TRBV29-1 and TRBJ2-1; no firm D call. Trimming stripped 5 bases from V and 4 bases from J, with 6 bases between. The CDR3 extends over 11 amino acids. Germline V CDR1 and CDR2: SQVTM, ANQGSEA. CDR3 sequence: CSVFEYNEQFF. DNA of the CDR3: TGCAGCGTTTTCGAATACAATGAGCAGTTCTTC.

This clonotype has just a few counts. The chain employs TRBV12-3 or TRBV12-4 and TRBJ2-7; 12 bases agree with TRBD2. With V trimmed by 2 bases and J by 0 bases, 11 bases remained unmatched. This CDR3 contains 19 residues. CDR3 coding DNA: TGTGCCAGCAGTTTAAGGGGGACTAGCGGGTACAGGAGCTCCTACGAGCAGTACTTC. It translates to CASSLRGTSGYRSSYEQYF.

The chain combines TRBV2 with TRBJ2-1, with 8 bases identical to TRBD1. V gave up 4 bases and J gave up 7 bases; unmatched junction bases: 9. Germline loops: CDR1 SNHLY, CDR2 FYNNEI. This CDR3 is 15 amino acids long. The CDR3 sequence is CASSGMAGGMNEQFF. CDR3 DNA sequence: TGTGCCAGCAGTGGTATGGCAGGGGGCATGAATGAGCAGTTCTTC.

This clonotype was seen a few times. The V call is TRBV11-2, the J call TRBJ2-7; the D gene is possibly TRBD2 (5 bases). The V gene's germline CDR1 is SGHAT and CDR2 FQNNGV. V shed 1 base and J shed 4 bases, with 14 bases lying between them. The CDR3 has 15 residues. CDR3 sequence reads: CASSLGRTRGYEQYF. CDR3 bases: TGTGCCAGCAGCTTAGGACGTACTCGAGGGTACGAGCAGTACTTC.

This clonotype has only a few counts. The chain employs TRBV5-1 and TRBJ2-1; 8 nucleotides line up with TRBD2. The CDR3 totals 16 residues. The junction had 10 bases not matched to a gene; V was cut back by 4 bases and J by 4 bases. CDR1 and CDR2 from the germline V gene are SGHRS and YFSETQ. The DNA of the CDR3 is TGCGCCAGCAGCCCTCATGGAGCGGGAGAATACAATGAGCAGTTCTTC. This codes for CASSPHGAGEYNEQFF. The variable domain in full, completed from reference TRBV5-1 and TRBJ2-1, reads KAGVTQTPRYLIKTRGQQVTLSCSPISGHRSVSWYQQTPGQGLQFLFEYFSETQRNKGNFPGRFSGRQFSNSRSEMNVSTLELGDSALYLCASSPHGAGEYNEQFFGPGTRLTVL.

This clonotype was recorded a few times. This sequence joins TRBV2 and TRBJ2-5; D possibly uses TRBD1 or TRBD2 (5 bases each). Deletions cut 7 bases from V and 5 bases from J, with 17 bases between. Germline V gives CDR1 SNHLY, CDR2 FYNNEI. The CDR3 is 14 residues long. The CDR3 nucleotides are TGTGCCAGCATCCAGAGGGACCATGGGGAGACCCAGTACTTC. Protein product: CASIQRDHGETQYF. The whole variable domain, remainder taken from reference TRBV2 and TRBJ2-5, is EPEVTQTPSHQVTQMGQEVILRCVPISNHLYFYWYRQILGQKVEFLVSFYNNEISEKSEIFDDQFSVERPDGSNFTLKIRSTKLEDSAMYFCASIQRDHGETQYFGPGTRLLVL.

The chain links TRBV6-1 to TRBJ2-7, with 10 positions matching TRBD1. Germline-derived CDR1 and CDR2 are MNHNS and SASEGT. The CDR3 totals 15 residues. The ends lost 2 bases at V and 1 base at J; junction bases unmatched: 2. This CDR3 is CASSEWDRGSYEQYF. The CDR3 DNA reads TGTGCCAGCAGTGAATGGGACAGGGGTTCCTACGAGCAGTACTTC.

The chain uses TRBV7-9 and TRBJ2-1; D might be TRBD2 (7 bases). The V gene's germline CDR1 is SEHNR and CDR2 FQNEAQ (reference sequence). The CDR3 contains 13 residues. V was trimmed by 4 bases and J by 13 bases, leaving 17 bases between them. The CDR3 DNA is TGTGCCAGCAGCTCCTTAGGGGGGGTTGACCAGTTCTTC. It encodes CASSSLGGVDQFF.

This clonotype was recorded many times. The V call is TRBV20-1, the J call TRBJ2-5; D is undetermined. The CDR3 totals 12 residues. V shed 4 bases and J shed 6 bases, with 12 bases lying between them. Germline loops: CDR1 DFQATT, CDR2 SNEGSKA (reference sequence). The CDR3 protein is CSATQMGKTQYF. The CDR3 DNA reads as TGCAGTGCTACCCAGATGGGGAAGACCCAGTACTTC.

This clonotype turned up a few times. This chain links TRBV5-8 with TRBJ2-2; 7 nucleotides agree with TRBD2. The J segment lost 0 bases and the V segment lost 0 bases, leaving 5 bases of the junction unmatched. Germline lookup yields CDR1 SGHTS and CDR2 YDEGEE. This CDR3 contains 17 residues. For the CDR3, the DNA is TGTGCCAGCAGCTTGGCCTGGGGGGGGACGAACACCGGGGAGCTGTTTTTT. As protein: CASSLAWGGTNTGELFF.

V is TRBV6-5 and J is TRBJ2-7; TRBD2 matches at 9 bases. Germline V lookup: CDR1 MNHEY, CDR2 SVGAGI. J was trimmed by 4 bases and V by 1 base; bases with no gene match: 5. The CDR3 covers 15 residues. The CDR3 DNA sequence: TGTGCCAGCAGTTACTTTCCTAGCGGGAATTACGAGCAGTACTTC. The encoded protein is CASSYFPSGNYEQYF.

This clonotype was detected a few times. The chain recombines TRBV12-3 or TRBV12-4 with TRBJ2-3, with D unclear. Trimming took off 4 bases at V and 8 bases at J, with 10 bases between the two ends. CDR3 length: 12 residues. Here the CDR3 DNA reads TGTGCCAGCAGTTCCAGAAAGCCTACGCAGTATTTT. It is translated as CASSSRKPTQYF.

This clonotype appeared a few times. In nucleotides, the CDR3 is TGCAGTGCTCACACTAGCGGCCCCTACGAGCAGTACTTC. Its translation is CSAHTSGPYEQYF. The chain uses TRBV20-1 and TRBJ2-7; the match to TRBD2 covers 8 bases. J gave up 2 bases and V 5 bases, and 5 bases lay outside the gene matches. In germline, CDR1 is DFQATT, CDR2 SNEGSKA (reference sequence). CDR3 length: 13 residues.

V usage is TRBV28 and J usage is TRBJ1-2; 11 bases are a match to TRBD1. J gave up 8 bases and V 3 bases, and 14 bases lay outside the gene matches. CDR1 and CDR2 from the germline V gene are MDHEN and SYDVKM. The CDR3 totals 17 residues. CDR3 sequence (DNA): TGTGCCAGCAGTTTCCCTCCGGGACAGGGGGGTGCGGTCGGCTACACCTTC. Its translation is CASSFPPGQGGAVGYTF.

The rearrangement joins TRBV5-1 to TRBJ1-1, with a tentative D call TRBD1 (5 bases). The CDR3 sequence is 16 residues long. Germline loops: CDR1 SGHRS, CDR2 YFSETQ. V lost 2 bases, J lost 1 base, and 15 bases lay in between. CDR3 amino acids: CASSFTGTQWNTEAFF. CDR3 sequence (DNA): TGCGCCAGCAGCTTTACGGGGACCCAATGGAACACTGAAGCTTTCTTT.

The chain has TRBV5-6 and TRBJ2-7; 7 positions match TRBD2. CDR1 SGHDT and CDR2 YYEEEE come from the germline V gene. This CDR3 is built from 16 residues. V shed 3 bases, J shed 4 bases, and the junction held 13 bases outside the gene matches. CDR3 DNA sequence: TGTGCCAGCAGCTGGACGTTGACTAGCCCCCATTACGAGCAGTACTTC. Translation gives CASSWTLTSPHYEQYF.

The sample holds many counts of this clonotype. This rearrangement joins TRBV19 to TRBJ2-7; D is undetermined. Trimming took 3 bases from V and 6 from J, leaving 12 bases between them. The CDR3 is made up of 13 amino acids. In germline, CDR1 is LNHDA, CDR2 SQIVND (reference sequence). The CDR3 DNA follows: TGTGCCAGTAGTATTGCCGCGGCTCGCGAGCAGTACTTC. Protein sequence: CASSIAAAREQYF.

The rearrangement uses TRBV12-3 or TRBV12-4 and TRBJ2-5; D remains unclear. This CDR3 has 13 amino acids. Trimming left V 6 bases short and J 3 bases short, with 11 bases between. CDR3 DNA sequence: TGTGCCAGCAGCTCGGCCCGGGAAGAGACCCAGTACTTC. Translated, it gives CASSSAREETQYF.

This clonotype was counted ten times or more. The rearrangement uses TRBV15 and TRBJ2-3; 7 bases are a match to TRBD2. Germline V CDR1 and CDR2: LNHNV, YYDKDF (reference sequence). The CDR3 has 15 residues. The V gene end was trimmed by 5 bases and the J gene end by 5 bases; junction bases not matched to a gene: 10. The CDR3 spells CATSQDREVLDTQYF. The CDR3 nucleotides are TGTGCCACCAGCCAAGACCGGGAGGTCTTAGATACGCAGTATTTT. Full variable domain (outside the CDR3, taken from reference TRBV15 and TRBJ2-3): DAMVIQNPRYQVTQFGKPVTLSCSQTLNHNVMYWYQQKSSQAPKLLFHYYDKDFNNEADTPDNFQSRRPNTSFCFLDIRSPGLGDTAMYLCATSQDREVLDTQYFGPGTRLTVL.

This clonotype was detected ten times or more. The V and J genes are TRBV5-1 and TRBJ2-2; D gene ambiguous. This CDR3 spans 14 amino acids. The germline V gene has CDR1 SGHRS and CDR2 YFSETQ. V gave up 0 bases and J gave up 6 bases, with 9 bases separating them. The CDR3 loop is CASSLVAGPGELFF. The CDR3 DNA is TGCGCCAGCAGCTTGGTAGCCGGCCCCGGGGAGCTGTTTTTT.

V is TRBV7-2 and J is TRBJ1-1; no reliable D call. Trimming took 5 bases from V and 4 from J, leaving 17 bases between them. Germline CDR1 SGHTA, CDR2 FQGNSA. This CDR3 comprises 15 residues. In DNA, the CDR3 is TGTGCCAGCAGCCTCCTCTCACCCCGTTTCACTGAAGCTTTCTTT. Residues: CASSLLSPRFTEAFF.

This clonotype has only a few counts. The CDR3 nucleotides read TGTGCCAGCAGTTACTCGCCACGGCAGACCTACGAGCAGTACTTC. Residues: CASSYSPRQTYEQYF. V is TRBV6-5 and J is TRBJ2-7, with D unclear. Germline V gene data show CDR1 as MNHEY and CDR2 as SVGAGI. V was trimmed by 0 bases and J by 2 bases, leaving 11 bases between them. The length of the CDR3 is 15 residues.

The chain links TRBV5-5 to TRBJ2-7; possibly TRBD1 for D (5 bases). Deletions cut 4 bases from V and 7 bases from J, with 15 bases between. The CDR3 length is 13 residues. The germline V gene encodes CDR1 SGHKS and CDR2 YYEKEE (reference sequence). CDR3 in amino acids: CASSRGIHGEQYF. As DNA, the CDR3 is TGTGCCAGCAGCAGGGGTATCCACGGGGAGCAGTACTTC.

The sample holds many counts of this clonotype. CDR3 nucleotide sequence: TGTGCCAGCAGCTTAGTTGGCCGATCGAACACCGGGGAGCTGTTTTTT. Amino acids: CASSLVGRSNTGELFF. The chain carries TRBV7-9 and TRBJ2-2, with D uncertain. The CDR3 totals 16 residues. Germline lookup yields CDR1 SEHNR and CDR2 FQNEAQ (reference sequence). The germline V and J ends were trimmed by 1 base and 0 bases, with 9 bases remaining between them.

This clonotype turned up a few times. The rearrangement links TRBV27 to TRBJ2-7; 9 bases agree with TRBD2. J lost 2 bases, V lost 4 bases, and 3 bases had no gene match. This CDR3 has 14 residues. The V gene's germline CDR1 is MNHEY and CDR2 SMNVEV (reference sequence). CDR3 residues: CASSYAGGTYEQYF. CDR3 bases: TGTGCCAGCAGTTATGCGGGGGGGACCTACGAGCAGTACTTC.

This clonotype showed up just a few times. The chain is built from TRBV20-1 and TRBJ2-1; the match to TRBD2 covers 7 bases. Germline-derived CDR1 and CDR2 are DFQATT and SNEGSKA (reference sequence). V lost 0 bases to trimming and J lost 2 bases; unmatched junction nucleotides: 7. The CDR3 is 16 amino acids. As DNA, the CDR3 is TGCAGTGCTAGAGACCCTAGCGGTCGGACCTACAATGAGCAGTTCTTC. This encodes CSARDPSGRTYNEQFF.

This clonotype was seen many times. The chain links TRBV6-6 to TRBJ1-2; TRBD1 is a possible D gene (6 bases). The V end lost 0 bases, the J end lost 10 bases, and 12 bases lay between the germline ends. This CDR3 has 13 amino acids. Germline V gene data show CDR1 as MNHNY and CDR2 as SVGAGI (reference sequence). The DNA for the CDR3 is TGTGCCAGCAGTTACTCACAGGGAAAAGACTACACCTTC. Its protein is CASSYSQGKDYTF.

This clonotype was seen a few times. The gene calls are TRBV20-1 and TRBJ2-7; 8 bases are a match to TRBD2. Germline V gene sequence: CDR1 DFQATT, CDR2 SNEGSKA (reference sequence). With 0 bases clipped from V and 7 bases from J, the junction kept 8 bases outside the gene matches. CDR3 size: 14 residues. The CDR3 is CSARDLRGAGEQYF. The DNA for the CDR3 is TGCAGTGCTAGAGACTTGCGGGGGGCAGGAGAGCAGTACTTC.